Presented here are 3 T cell receptor beta chains from one specimen sequenced in a study of tumor and adjacent non-tumor tissue in lung cancer. Three rounds of nested PCR, following a modified ARM-PCR protocol, produced the TCRbeta library. Each CDR3 protein is one row after TCRdb ran MiXCR on the multiplex PCR reads. The data contain 70,000 to 90,000 distinct CDR3 sequences, roughly 80% of them singletons. The template was RNA from unsorted bulk tissue. Sequenced material: lung tumor tissue. Receptors originate from a woman in her 50s with non-small cell lung cancer.

A word on this clonotype: One end of the junction does not line up with germline, which may come from a read error. The chain recombines TRBV12-3 or TRBV12-4 with TRBJ2-7; D is undetermined. The CDR3 consists of 12 residues. CDR3 sequence: CASSFLGYEHYF. The CDR3 nucleotides are TGTGCCAGTAGTTTTTTGGGCTACGAGCATTACTTC.

With respect to this clonotype: Lacking the conserved final phenylalanine or tryptophan, this CDR3 likely reflects a read error. The chain uses TRBV24-1 and TRBJ2-3, with D unclear. The J call could be wrong; TRBJ1-5 is a better fit for the DNA end. Germline V gene data show CDR1 as KGHDR and CDR2 as SFDVKD. This CDR3 region has 14 residues. CDR3 loop: CATSDQSAGDTQHL. In nucleotides, the CDR3 is TGTGCCACCAGTGACCAATCGGCGGGAGATACGCAGCATCTT.

For this clonotype: A read error may produce the germline difference seen at one junction end. This rearrangement joins TRBV29-1 to TRBJ2-5, with 10 positions matching TRBD1. This CDR3 contains 14 residues. CDR1 is SQVTM and CDR2 is ANQGSEA in the germline V gene. The CDR3 region has the DNA TGCAGAGTCCGGGACAGGGGCGCAGGGGTGACCCAGTATTTC. Translating gives CRVRDRGAGVTQYF.